Listed below are T cell receptor beta chains from one sample, sequenced in a study of T cell changes during pregnancy in multiple sclerosis. Sequencing used immunoSEQ multiplex PCR; TCRdb keeps in-frame clones, though not all of them. The sample records 60,000 to 65,000 clones, about nine tenths being singletons. This specimen consisted of peripheral blood, obtained in the second trimester of pregnancy. These receptors originate from a female donor in good health, enrolled as a control in a pregnancy study. Both conserved end residues are part of each CDR3. The order of the fields is V gene, CDR3 length, CDR3 protein.

>TRBV11-2|16
CASSFGARGQVTTEFF
>TRBV4-2|18
CASSQDIPRGGFTDTQYF
>TRBV28|16
CASSFRIAGVQREQYF
>TRBV4-2|15
CASSQEWGLTDTQYF
>TRBV7-9|14
CASSFRSSSYEQYF
>TRBV30|15
CAWSVGTGASDTQYF
>TRBV7-8|14
CASRLWRETNEQFF
>TRBV7-9|18
CASSSIIPASGEFNEQFF
>TRBV5-1|15
CASSLVLGQGNEQYF
>TRBV4-3|15
CASSQDEEGNQPQHF
>TRBV6-5|11
CASGQGLGYTF
>TRBV21-1|17
CASTLIVKGGPNTEAFF
>TRBV11-2|14
CASSLSDGGYEQYF
>TRBV5-5|14
CASSLLGLNNGYTF
>TRBV6-5|13
CASSYSLAEKQYF
>TRBV9|13
CASSGTSGAEQYF